The entry below describes one T cell receptor (beta chain). The repertoire was sequenced with immunoSEQ multiplex PCR; TCRdb's copy has only in-frame clones and lacks some. Here the sample spans about 130,000 clones, under 95% being singletons. This sample was taken from a study of control samples from healthy donors and cancer patients. Between the trimmed V and J ends, which lost 1 base and 5 bases, there was a span of 20 bases. Germline V CDR1 and CDR2: SGHVS, FNYEAQ. This CDR3 contains 17 residues. The origin of this receptor is a man aged 50 or older with head and neck cancer. Source material: PBMCs. This rearrangement joins TRBV7-6 to TRBJ2-5; D is possibly TRBD2 (7 bases). Here the CDR3 reads CASSLVGAAGARETQYF. CDR3 sequence (DNA): TGTGCCAGCAGCTTAGTCGGTGCTGCGGGGGCGCGGGAGACCCAGTACTTC.